The sequence of this T cell receptor (beta chain) was determined in a study of control samples from healthy donors and cancer patients. Libraries were prepared by immunoSEQ multiplex PCR; TCRdb keeps only in-frame clonotypes and omits some of them. The table has more than 25,000 clones, around 91% seen once. This receptor was taken from a man between 45 and 60 years old with lung cancer. Material: PBMCs.

The CDR3 DNA reads TGTGCCAGCTCACCGAGTGGTACGCAGTATTTT. Translating it yields CASSPSGTQYF. The V call is TRBV18, the J call TRBJ2-3; D remains ambiguous. The V and J ends lost 3 bases and 8 bases respectively, with 6 bases between them. The CDR3 totals 11 residues. CDR1 KGHSH and CDR2 LQKENI come from the germline V gene.